These 14 T cell receptor beta chains were sequenced from one sample in a study of T cells in Graves' hyperthyroidism and ophthalmopathy. RNA transcripts were the template for amplifying TCR beta CDR3 regions. RT-PCR in the first round (using the HTBI primer set) targeted the TCR CDR3. MiXCR was run by TCRdb on the multiplex PCR reads, yielding one entry per CDR3 protein. The profile shows roughly 380,000 distinct CDR3 sequences, 15% to 20% of them singletons. Sequenced input: blood. These receptors all stem from a woman in her thirties or forties with Graves' ophthalmopathy.

This clonotype was detected a few times. The rearrangement links TRBV29-1 to TRBJ2-7; TRBD1 aligns across 9 bases. V was clipped by 7 bases and J by 6 bases; unmatched bases: 10. This CDR3 spans 13 amino acids. CDR1 is SQVTM and CDR2 is ANQGSEA in the germline V gene. The CDR3 DNA sequence: TGCAGCGCTGCCGGGACAGGGCGGGGCGAGCAGTACTTC. It yields the protein CSAAGTGRGEQYF.

Here the CDR3 DNA reads TGTGCCAGCAGGACAGGGAAGGTGGACCAGCCCCAGCATTTT. Its translation: CASRTGKVDQPQHF. This sequence joins TRBV12-3 or TRBV12-4 and TRBJ1-5, with TRBD1 matching 7 bases. Trimming removed 6 bases from V and 7 bases from J; junction bases left unmatched: 9. The CDR3 extends over 14 amino acids.

This clonotype was counted ten times or more. The V and J genes are TRBV12-3 or TRBV12-4 and TRBJ1-2; D is unresolved. The CDR3 contains 13 residues. The V end was cut by 6 bases, the J end by 8 bases, with 16 bases between. Here the CDR3 reads CASSFARVGGYTF. CDR3 bases: TGTGCCAGCAGCTTCGCAAGGGTTGGGGGCTACACCTTC.

This clonotype was picked up many times. This rearrangement joins TRBV6-1 to TRBJ2-5; 12 bases are a match to TRBD2. The germline gives CDR1 MNHNS, CDR2 SASEGT. The CDR3 contains 14 residues. The V segment lost 6 bases and the J segment 4 bases; nucleotides outside the gene matches: 3. The CDR3 loop reads CASSLAGGGETQYF. CDR3 DNA: TGTGCCAGCAGCCTAGCGGGAGGGGGAGAGACCCAGTACTTC.

This clonotype was detected ten times or more. This may be a read error, as it is one base from a much larger clone. V usage is TRBV2 and J usage is TRBJ1-2; no definite D call. The germline gives CDR1 SNHLY, CDR2 FYNNEI. The length of the CDR3 is 12 residues. This CDR3 reads CAGSPTTYGYTF. The CDR3 DNA follows: TGTGCCGGCAGTCCAACGACCTATGGCTACACCTTC.

This clonotype was recorded many times. This chain links TRBV12-3 or TRBV12-4 with TRBJ2-5; D unclear. The CDR3 runs to 14 residues. V was trimmed by 2 bases and J by 4 bases, leaving 11 bases between them. The CDR3 sequence: CASSLRQDVETQYF. The CDR3 nucleotides are TGTGCCAGCAGTTTACGCCAGGACGTAGAGACCCAGTACTTC.

This chain uses TRBV6-1 with TRBJ1-1, with D hard to call. Germline V gives CDR1 MNHNS, CDR2 SASEGT. CDR3 length: 14 residues. Trimming stripped 7 bases from V and 3 bases from J, with 15 bases between. The DNA for the CDR3 is TGTGCCAGCATAATTCGGGGAGTAGACACTGAAGCTTTCTTT. Translation gives CASIIRGVDTEAFF.

This clonotype was detected many times. The chain uses TRBV30 and TRBJ2-7; no clear D gene. V lost 4 bases to trimming and J lost 4 bases, with 8 bases between them. CDR1 is GTSNPN and CDR2 is SVGIG in the germline V gene (reference sequence). This CDR3 spans 11 amino acids. CDR3 DNA: TGTGCCTGGAAGTCGATTTACGAGCAGTACTTC. Residues: CAWKSIYEQYF.

This clonotype was recorded many times. The chain couples TRBV7-6 to TRBJ2-7; 8 positions match TRBD1. Trimming removed 5 bases from V and 6 bases from J; junction bases left unmatched: 15. The CDR3 is 16 amino acids. Germline CDR1 and CDR2: SGHVS and FNYEAQ. The CDR3 region is CASSPFNLGQGSEQYF. The CDR3 DNA reads TGTGCCAGCAGCCCATTCAACCTCGGACAGGGTAGCGAGCAGTACTTC.

V is TRBV12-3 or TRBV12-4 and J is TRBJ2-7; 8 bases map to TRBD1. The CDR3 is 13 residues long. V lost 5 bases, J lost 6 bases, and 6 bases stayed unmatched. CDR3 nucleotide sequence: TGTGCCAGCAGTCCGACAGGGGCCGGCGAGCAGTACTTC. Translated: CASSPTGAGEQYF.

This clonotype was recorded many times. The rearrangement links TRBV2 to TRBJ1-2; 9 bases map to TRBD1. V trimming: 4 bases; J trimming: 13 bases; junction bases outside the gene matches: 1. The CDR3 is made up of 10 amino acids. Germline V gives CDR1 SNHLY, CDR2 FYNNEI. The CDR3 is CASSVDRGTF. DNA of the CDR3: TGTGCCAGCAGTGTGGACAGGGGCACCTTC.

This clonotype showed up many times. This rearrangement joins TRBV29-1 to TRBJ2-2, with D unresolved. This CDR3 has 18 amino acids. V was cut by 0 bases and J by 1 base, with 18 bases left in between. The germline V gene encodes CDR1 SQVTM and CDR2 ANQGSEA. This chain's CDR3 is CSVEEVGQFEVNTGELFF. CDR3 bases: TGCAGCGTTGAAGAAGTAGGCCAGTTTGAGGTGAACACCGGGGAGCTGTTTTTT.

This chain uses TRBV7-2 with TRBJ1-6; TRBD1 agrees at 9 bases. V lost 8 bases to trimming and J lost 10 bases; unmatched junction nucleotides: 9. Germline-derived CDR1 and CDR2 are SGHTA and FQGNSA. The CDR3 sequence is 14 residues long. CDR3 bases: TGTGCCAGCGGTGCGACAGGGGGTGGATCACCCCTCCACTTT. Its translation is CASGATGGGSPLHF.

The table lists this clonotype with many counts. V usage is TRBV27 and J usage is TRBJ2-2; D might be TRBD1 (6 bases). Trimming took 3 bases from V and 3 from J, leaving 14 bases between them. This CDR3 is built from 16 residues. The germline V gene has CDR1 MNHEY and CDR2 SMNVEV (reference sequence). This chain's CDR3 is CASSFSIGGDTGELFF. For the CDR3, the DNA is TGTGCCAGCAGTTTCTCCATTGGGGGCGACACCGGGGAGCTGTTTTTT.